This T cell receptor beta chain came from a study of cytomegalovirus exposure and HLA in healthy donors. Study outcomes and limitations: Rare TCR sequences dominated, though some public TCRs recurred in many donors.

V gave up 2 bases and J gave up 4 bases, with 6 bases separating them. The CDR3 runs 13 residues. CDR1 MNHEY and CDR2 SMNVEV come from the germline V gene (reference sequence). This clone occurred once. The antigen is undetermined. Libraries were prepared by immunoSEQ multiplex PCR; TCRdb keeps only in-frame clonotypes and omits some of them. The data contain under 65,000 clones, over 85% of them singletons. The TCR sequence derives from a woman between 18 and 29 years old in good health and CMV-seropositive. The sample taken for sequencing was PBMCs. This sequence joins TRBV27 and TRBJ1-5, with a possible D match to TRBD1 (5 bases). The CDR3 DNA reads TGTGCCAGCAGTTTAAGACAGAATCAGCCCCAGCATTTT. Amino acid sequence: CASSLRQNQPQHF.